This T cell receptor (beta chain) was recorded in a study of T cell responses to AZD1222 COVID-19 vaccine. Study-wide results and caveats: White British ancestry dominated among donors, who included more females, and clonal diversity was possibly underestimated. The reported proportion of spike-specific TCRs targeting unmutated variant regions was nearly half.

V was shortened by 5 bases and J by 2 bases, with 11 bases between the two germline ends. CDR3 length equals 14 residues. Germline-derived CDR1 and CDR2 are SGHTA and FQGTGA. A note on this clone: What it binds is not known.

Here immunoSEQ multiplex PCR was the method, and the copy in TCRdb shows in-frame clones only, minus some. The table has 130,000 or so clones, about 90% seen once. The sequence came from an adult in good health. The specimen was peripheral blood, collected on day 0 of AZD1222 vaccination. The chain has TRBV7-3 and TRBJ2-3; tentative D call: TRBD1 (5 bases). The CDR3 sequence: CASSLRVSTDTQYF. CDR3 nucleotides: TGTGCCAGCAGCCTCAGGGTCTCCACAGATACGCAGTATTTT. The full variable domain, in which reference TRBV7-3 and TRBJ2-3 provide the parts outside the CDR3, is GAGVSQTPSNKVTEKGKYVELRCDPISGHTALYWYRQSLGQGPEFLIYFQGTGAADDSGLPNDRFFAVRPEGSVSTLKIQRTERGDSAVYLCASSLRVSTDTQYFGPGTRLTVL.